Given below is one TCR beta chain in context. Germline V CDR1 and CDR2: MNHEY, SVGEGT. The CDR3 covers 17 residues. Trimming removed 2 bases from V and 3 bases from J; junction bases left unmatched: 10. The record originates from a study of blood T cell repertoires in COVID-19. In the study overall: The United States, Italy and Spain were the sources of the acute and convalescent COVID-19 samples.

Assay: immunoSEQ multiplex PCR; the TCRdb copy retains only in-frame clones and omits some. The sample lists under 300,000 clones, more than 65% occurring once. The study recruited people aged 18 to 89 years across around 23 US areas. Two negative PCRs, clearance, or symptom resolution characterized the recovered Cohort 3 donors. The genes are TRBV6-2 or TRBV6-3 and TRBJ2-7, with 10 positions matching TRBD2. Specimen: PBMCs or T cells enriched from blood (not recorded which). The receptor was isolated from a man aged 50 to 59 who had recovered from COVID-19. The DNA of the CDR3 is TGTGCCAGCAGTTACCCGCTTTGGGCTAGCGGGGGCTACGAGCAGTACTTC. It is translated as CASSYPLWASGGYEQYF.